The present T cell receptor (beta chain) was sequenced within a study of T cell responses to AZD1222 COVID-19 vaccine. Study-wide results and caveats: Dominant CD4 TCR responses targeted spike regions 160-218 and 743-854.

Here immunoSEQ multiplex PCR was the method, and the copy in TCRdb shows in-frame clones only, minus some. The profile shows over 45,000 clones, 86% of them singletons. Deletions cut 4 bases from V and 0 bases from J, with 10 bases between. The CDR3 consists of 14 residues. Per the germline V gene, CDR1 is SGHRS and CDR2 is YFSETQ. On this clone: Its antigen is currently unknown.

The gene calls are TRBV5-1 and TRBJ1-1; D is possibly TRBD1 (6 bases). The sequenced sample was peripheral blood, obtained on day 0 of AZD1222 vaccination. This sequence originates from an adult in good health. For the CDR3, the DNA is TGCGCCAGCAGCAAGGGGGACGTGAACACTGAAGCTTTCTTT. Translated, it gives CASSKGDVNTEAFF.